The present T cell receptor beta chain was sequenced within a study of blood T cell repertoires in COVID-19. Study context: COVID-19 samples collected from the United States, Italy and Spain covered acute and convalescent phases. PBMCs, B-cell-depleted T cells, or T cells provided the cDNA or gDNA that made up the material.

As processed by the authors: Reference gene primers were amplified, and this amplification served to estimate nucleated cell counts. TCRdb's table, derived via immunoSEQ multiplex PCR, lists solely in-frame clones and lacks some. That table gives V, J and clone size, and the DNA gave D and trimming. Among around 23,000 clones listed, more than 85% were seen once. The CDR3 has 15 amino acids. In germline, CDR1 is SGHNT, CDR2 YENEEA. V was shortened by 3 bases and J by 4 bases, with 15 bases between the two germline ends. This sequence originates from a man between 65 and 85 years old with active COVID-19. Sequencing was carried out using peripheral blood. The genes are TRBV11-3 and TRBJ1-1, with D tentatively TRBD1 (6 bases). CDR3 DNA sequence: TGTGCCAGCAGCTTCATAGGAGGGGGGGCCACTGAAGCTTTCTTT. This codes for CASSFIGGGATEAFF.